This TCR beta chain comes out of a study of T cells in Graves' hyperthyroidism and ophthalmopathy (dated by TCRdb to the late 2010s). General notes on the study: Peripheral blood samples were taken at initial diagnosis, before any treatment was given. Prospective prediction of ophthalmopathy was tested in an independent validation cohort consisting of fewer than 20 hyperthyroidism patients and 15 to 17 patients who later progressed to ophthalmopathy. In roughly six Graves' hyperthyroidism patients, the study also compared T-cell repertoires from thyroid tissue with T-cell repertoires from blood. According to the paper, TCR Vbeta CDR3 sequencing was carried out on 135 peripheral blood samples, which came from under 50 ophthalmopathy, around 75 hyperthyroidism and approximately 17 progressor patients. After blood sampling, hyperthyroidism patients were treated with methimazole at a starting dose of 30 mg daily, and ophthalmopathy patients were treated with high-dose intravenous methylprednisolone. A discovery cohort of about a hundred patients, 43 with Graves' ophthalmopathy and 57 with stable Graves' hyperthyroidism, was used to find distinguishing TCR V-J signatures. The 80 to 100 discovery patients were randomly divided into training and test sets at a 7:3 ratio.

In the germline V gene (reference sequence), CDR1 corresponds to DFQATT and CDR2 to SNEGSKA. The CDR3 runs 13 residues from the cysteine to the phenylalanine. The retained sequence is limited to the CDR3, 39 bases, with the frame set at the first base. V is pruned by 5 bases and J by 3 bases, leaving 7 bases of the junction without a gene match. The TCR beta CDR3 regions were amplified from the RNA transcripts. The first round of RT-PCR for the TCR CDR3 was performed with the HTBI primer set and the Qiagen OneStep RT-PCR kit. Libraries were constructed in a second round of multiplex PCR, after which size selection and purification were performed. Libraries were sequenced paired-end with 100 bp reads on an Illumina HiSeq2000. Per the original workflow: SOAPnuke was used to process the raw data, removing reads that contained adapters or uncalled bases, had a mean Phred below 15, or lacked an exact match to the constant primer or identifier. High-quality paired reads were merged using COPE v1.2.5, and each unique nucleotide sequence was defined as a clonotype. Clonotypes were aligned to IMGT TRBV, TRBD and TRBJ reference segments using MiTCR v1.1. The analysis included only V-J combinations with a frequency above 0.0001, which together covered 99% to 99.2% of the repertoires. The TCS score was defined as F50 (clonal expansion) divided by E x V (chaos), with BLOSUM62-based TCRdist calculated between CDR3 peptides within each V-J. Welch's t-statistics and random forest reduced roughly 530 V-J features to 13, which were used in a naive Bayes classifier (R e1071). TCRdb reprocessing: public reads trimmed at Q25 with fastp, clones called with MiXCR, in-frame beta chains kept. Entries that share a CDR3 protein sequence are merged under the most common genes and DNA. TCRdb, rather than the study authors, made the V and J calls. This sample is represented by about 250,000 distinct CDR3 sequences; approximately 23% of them were singletons. The top ten clonotypes cover roughly 60% of the sample.

Beyond this particular receptor, the publication reports: Sample size was not statistically predetermined, and investigators were not blinded to group allocation. During validation, the model predicted progression to ophthalmopathy a median of approximately 6 months ahead of onset, with approximately 70% sensitivity and 72% to 85% specificity. Most expanded thyroid clonotypes (frequency above 0.001) were also detected in blood, suggesting blood repertoires may reflect thyroid immune responses. Ophthalmopathy was separated from stable hyperthyroidism by a 13 V-J signature model, with 85% to 90% sensitivity and 81% to 82% specificity obtained in cross-validation and 80%/75% obtained in testing.

The sample holds many counts of this clonotype. There is no known antigen for this receptor. No base quality values were provided; no much bigger clone lies one nucleotide off. Ophthalmopathy patients had moderately to severely active disease, with a Clinical Activity Score of 3 or more, a NOSPECS grade of 4 or more, and a disease duration of less than 3 months. Any patient with an uncontrolled infection, another autoimmune disease, pregnancy or lactation was excluded. Clinical symptoms, serum thyroxine and TRAb, thyroid ultrasound, and orbital computed tomography formed the basis for the diagnoses. Ficoll-Paque density gradient centrifugation was used to isolate PBMCs from 9.5 to 10 ml of fresh peripheral blood. Trizol reagent was used to extract total RNA, and RNA quality was then checked on an Agilent 2100 Bioanalyzer.

The sample comprised blood. The chain employs TRBV20-1 and TRBJ2-7; TRBD2 lines up with 7 middle nucleotides. The sequence derives from a man between 25 and 39 years old with Graves' ophthalmopathy. The sequenced DNA is TGCAGTGCTGTGACTAGCTTCCACTACGAGCAGTACTTC. Its amino acids are CSAVTSFHYEQYF.